This TCR beta chain was retrieved from a study of response to subunit inactivated influenza vaccine. Germline V gives CDR1 MNHEY, CDR2 SVGAGI. The CDR3 sequence is 16 residues long. Trimming removed 0 bases at V and 3 bases at J, with 14 bases between. From the RT-PCR reads, TCRdb called clonotypes with MiXCR, one entry per CDR3 protein. The sample yields around 490,000 distinct CDR3 sequences, around 8% seen once. The chain has TRBV6-5 and TRBJ1-2, with D unclear. The source was PBMCs from blood, collected 23 to 25 months after vaccination. This receptor was taken from a man between 50 and 69 years old who received an inactivated influenza vaccine. CDR3 amino acids: CASSYSPGRADYGYTF. CDR3 DNA: TGTGCCAGCAGTTACTCGCCGGGTAGAGCGGACTATGGCTACACCTTC.